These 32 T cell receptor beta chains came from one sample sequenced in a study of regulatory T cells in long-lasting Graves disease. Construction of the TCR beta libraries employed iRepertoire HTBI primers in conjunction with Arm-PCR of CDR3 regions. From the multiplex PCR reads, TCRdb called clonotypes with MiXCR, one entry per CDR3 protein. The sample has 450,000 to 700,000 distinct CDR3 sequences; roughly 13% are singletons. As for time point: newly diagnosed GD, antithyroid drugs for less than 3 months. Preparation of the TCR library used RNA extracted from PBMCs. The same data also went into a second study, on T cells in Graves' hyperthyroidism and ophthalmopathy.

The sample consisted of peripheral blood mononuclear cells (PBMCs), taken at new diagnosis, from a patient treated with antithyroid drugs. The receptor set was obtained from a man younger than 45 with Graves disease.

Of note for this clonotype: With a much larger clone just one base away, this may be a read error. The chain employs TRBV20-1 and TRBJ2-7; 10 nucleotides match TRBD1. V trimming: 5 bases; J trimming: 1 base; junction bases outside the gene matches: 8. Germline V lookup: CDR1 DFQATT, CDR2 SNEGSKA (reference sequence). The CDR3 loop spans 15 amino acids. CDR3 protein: CSASSRDRGSYEQYF. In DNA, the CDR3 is TGCAGTGCTTCATCTCGGGACAGGGGTTCCTACGAGCAGTACTTC.

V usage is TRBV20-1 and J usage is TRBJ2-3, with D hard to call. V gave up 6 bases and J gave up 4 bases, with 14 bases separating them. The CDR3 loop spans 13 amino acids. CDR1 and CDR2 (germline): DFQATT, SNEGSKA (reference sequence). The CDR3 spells CSAVPLPADTQYF. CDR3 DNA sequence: TGCAGTGCGGTCCCTCTCCCCGCAGATACGCAGTATTTT.

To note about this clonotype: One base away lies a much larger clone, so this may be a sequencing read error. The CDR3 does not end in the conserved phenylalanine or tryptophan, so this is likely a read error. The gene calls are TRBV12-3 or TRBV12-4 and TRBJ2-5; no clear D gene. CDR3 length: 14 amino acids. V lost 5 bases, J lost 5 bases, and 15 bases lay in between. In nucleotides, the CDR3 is TGTGCCAGCAGTCGAAGGACGCTTGGGGAGACCCAGTACCTC. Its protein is CASSRRTLGETQYL.

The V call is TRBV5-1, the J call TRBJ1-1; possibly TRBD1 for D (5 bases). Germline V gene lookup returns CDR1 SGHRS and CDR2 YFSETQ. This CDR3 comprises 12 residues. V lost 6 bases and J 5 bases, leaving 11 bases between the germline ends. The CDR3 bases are TGCGCCAGCAAAAAAGGGGATACTGAAGCTTTCTTT. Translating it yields CASKKGDTEAFF.

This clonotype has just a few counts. The CDR3 bases are TGTGCCAGCAGCCGCCAGACAACTGGAAACACCATATATTTT. The encoded protein is CASSRQTTGNTIYF. This chain uses TRBV6-1 with TRBJ1-3; unclear D gene. CDR1 and CDR2 (germline): MNHNS, SASEGT. The length of the CDR3 is 14 residues. The germline V and J ends were trimmed by 6 bases and 2 bases, with 11 bases remaining between them.

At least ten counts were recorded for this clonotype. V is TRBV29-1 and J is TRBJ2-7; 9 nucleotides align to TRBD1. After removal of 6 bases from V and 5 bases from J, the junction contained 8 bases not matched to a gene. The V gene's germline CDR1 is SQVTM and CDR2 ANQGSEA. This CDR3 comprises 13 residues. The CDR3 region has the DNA TGCAGCGTGGGGACAGGGATCGTCCACGAGCAGTACTTC. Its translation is CSVGTGIVHEQYF.

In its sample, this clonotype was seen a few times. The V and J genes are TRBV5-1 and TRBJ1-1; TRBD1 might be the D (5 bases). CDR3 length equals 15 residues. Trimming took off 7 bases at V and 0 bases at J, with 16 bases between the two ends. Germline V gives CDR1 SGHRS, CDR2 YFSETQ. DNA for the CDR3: TGCGCCAGCGGGGCAGACTTGACTCTGAACACTGAAGCTTTCTTT. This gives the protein CASGADLTLNTEAFF.

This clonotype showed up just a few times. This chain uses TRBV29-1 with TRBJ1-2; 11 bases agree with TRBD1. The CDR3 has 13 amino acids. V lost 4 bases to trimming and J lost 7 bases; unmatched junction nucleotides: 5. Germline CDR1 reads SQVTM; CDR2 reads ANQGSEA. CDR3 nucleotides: TGCAGCGTTGCCGGACAGGGGGCCTTTGGCTACACCTTC. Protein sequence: CSVAGQGAFGYTF.

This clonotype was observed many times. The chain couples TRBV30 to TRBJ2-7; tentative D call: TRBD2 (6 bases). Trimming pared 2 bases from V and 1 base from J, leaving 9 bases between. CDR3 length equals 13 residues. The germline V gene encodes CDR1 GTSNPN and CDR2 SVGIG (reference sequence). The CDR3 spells CAWSKGTSYEQYF. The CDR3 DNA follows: TGTGCCTGGAGTAAGGGGACTTCCTACGAGCAGTACTTC.

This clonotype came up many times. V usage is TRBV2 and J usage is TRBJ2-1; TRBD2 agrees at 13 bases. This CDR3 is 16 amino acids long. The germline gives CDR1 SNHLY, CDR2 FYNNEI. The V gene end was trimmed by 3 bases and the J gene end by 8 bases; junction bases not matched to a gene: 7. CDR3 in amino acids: CASSDWRTSGSDEQFF. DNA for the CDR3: TGTGCCAGCAGTGATTGGAGGACTAGCGGGAGCGATGAGCAGTTCTTC.

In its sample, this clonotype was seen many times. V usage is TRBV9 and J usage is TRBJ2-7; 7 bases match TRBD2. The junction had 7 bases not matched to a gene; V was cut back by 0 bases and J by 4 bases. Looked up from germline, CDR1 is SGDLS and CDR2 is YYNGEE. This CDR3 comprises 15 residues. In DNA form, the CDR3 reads TGTGCCAGCAGCGTAGGGGCGGGAGAGGATTACGAGCAGTACTTC. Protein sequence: CASSVGAGEDYEQYF.

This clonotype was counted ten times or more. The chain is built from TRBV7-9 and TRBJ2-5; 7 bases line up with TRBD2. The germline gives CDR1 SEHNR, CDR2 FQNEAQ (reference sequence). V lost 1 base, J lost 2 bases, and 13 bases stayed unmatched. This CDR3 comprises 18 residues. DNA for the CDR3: TGTGCCAGCAGCTTAGGCGGGGGTTATGCGGGAACACAAGAGACCCAGTACTTC. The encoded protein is CASSLGGGYAGTQETQYF. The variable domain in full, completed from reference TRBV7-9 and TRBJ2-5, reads DTGVSQNPRHKITKRGQNVTFRCDPISEHNRLYWYRQTLGQGPEFLTYFQNEAQLEKSRLLSDRFSAERPKGSFSTLEIQRTEQGDSAMYLCASSLGGGYAGTQETQYFGPGTRLLVL.

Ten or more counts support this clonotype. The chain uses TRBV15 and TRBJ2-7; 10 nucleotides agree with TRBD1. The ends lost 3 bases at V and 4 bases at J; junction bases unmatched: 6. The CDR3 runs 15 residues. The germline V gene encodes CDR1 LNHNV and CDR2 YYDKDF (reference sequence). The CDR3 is CATSSRRQGAYEQYF. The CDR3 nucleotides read TGTGCCACCAGCAGCAGGAGACAGGGGGCTTACGAGCAGTACTTC. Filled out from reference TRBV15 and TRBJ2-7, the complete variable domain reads DAMVIQNPRYQVTQFGKPVTLSCSQTLNHNVMYWYQQKSSQAPKLLFHYYDKDFNNEADTPDNFQSRRPNTSFCFLDIRSPGLGDTAMYLCATSSRRQGAYEQYFGPGTRLTVT.

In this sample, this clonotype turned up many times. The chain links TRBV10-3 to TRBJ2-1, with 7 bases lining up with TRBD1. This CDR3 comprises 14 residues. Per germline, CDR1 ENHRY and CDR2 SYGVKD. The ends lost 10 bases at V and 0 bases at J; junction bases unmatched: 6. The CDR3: CATLGQASYNEQFF. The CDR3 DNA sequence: TGTGCCACACTTGGACAGGCCTCCTACAATGAGCAGTTCTTC.

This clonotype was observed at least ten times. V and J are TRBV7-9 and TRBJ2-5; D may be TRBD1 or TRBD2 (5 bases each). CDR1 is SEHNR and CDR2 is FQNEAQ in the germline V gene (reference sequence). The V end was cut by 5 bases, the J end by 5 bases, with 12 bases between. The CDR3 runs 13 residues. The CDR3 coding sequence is TGTGCCAGCAGCCGTGGGACGAGCGAGACCCAGTACTTC. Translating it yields CASSRGTSETQYF.

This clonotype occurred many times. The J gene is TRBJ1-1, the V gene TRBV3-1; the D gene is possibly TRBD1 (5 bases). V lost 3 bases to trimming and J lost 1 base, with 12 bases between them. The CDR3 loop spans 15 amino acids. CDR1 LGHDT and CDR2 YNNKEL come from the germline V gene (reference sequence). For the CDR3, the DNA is TGTGCCAGCAGCCACCGGGGGTTGAGGAACACTGAAGCTTTCTTT. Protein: CASSHRGLRNTEAFF.

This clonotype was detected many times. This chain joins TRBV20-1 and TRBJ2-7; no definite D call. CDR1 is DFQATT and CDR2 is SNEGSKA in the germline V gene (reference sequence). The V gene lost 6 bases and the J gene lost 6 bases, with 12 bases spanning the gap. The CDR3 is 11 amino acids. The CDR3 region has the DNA TGCAGTGCGTTATTCCCCGGCGAGCAGTACTTC. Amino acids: CSALFPGEQYF.

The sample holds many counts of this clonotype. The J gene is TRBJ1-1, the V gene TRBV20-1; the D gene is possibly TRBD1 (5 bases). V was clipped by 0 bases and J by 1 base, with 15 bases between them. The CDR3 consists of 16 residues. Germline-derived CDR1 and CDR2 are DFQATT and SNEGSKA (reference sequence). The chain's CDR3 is CSARDQQRGRNTEAFF. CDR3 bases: TGCAGTGCTAGAGATCAGCAGCGGGGGAGGAACACTGAAGCTTTCTTT.

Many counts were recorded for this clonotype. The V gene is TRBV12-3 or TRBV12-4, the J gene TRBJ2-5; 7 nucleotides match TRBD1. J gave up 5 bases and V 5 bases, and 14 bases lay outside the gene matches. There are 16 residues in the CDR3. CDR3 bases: TGTGCCAGCAGTACCCACCGACAGGGCTCGGGGGAGACCCAGTACTTC. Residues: CASSTHRQGSGETQYF.

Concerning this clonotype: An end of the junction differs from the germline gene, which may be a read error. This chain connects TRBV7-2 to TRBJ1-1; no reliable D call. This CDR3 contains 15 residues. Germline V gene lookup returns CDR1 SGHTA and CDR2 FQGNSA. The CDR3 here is CASSGGTALNTEAFF. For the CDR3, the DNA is TGTGCCAGCAGCGGCGGTACCGCTCTGAATACTGAAGCTTTCTTT.

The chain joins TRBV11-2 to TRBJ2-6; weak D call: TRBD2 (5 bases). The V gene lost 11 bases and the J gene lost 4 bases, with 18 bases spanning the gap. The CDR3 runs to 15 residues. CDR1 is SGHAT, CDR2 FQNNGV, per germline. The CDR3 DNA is TGTGCCGGGAGAGGTTTGAGGAGGGGGGCCAACGTCCTGACTTTC. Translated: CAGRGLRRGANVLTF.

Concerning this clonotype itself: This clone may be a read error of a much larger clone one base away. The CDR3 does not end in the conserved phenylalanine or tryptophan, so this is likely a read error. CDR3 nucleotide sequence: TGTGCCAGCCGACAGGGCGGGCTAGCGGGATCCAATGAGCAGTTCTCC. Amino acids: CASRQGGLAGSNEQFS. The rearrangement uses TRBV27 and TRBJ2-1, with 9 positions matching TRBD2. After removal of 8 bases from V and 6 bases from J, the junction contained 14 bases not matched to a gene. The CDR3 has 16 residues. CDR1 is MNHEY and CDR2 is SMNVEV in the germline V gene (reference sequence).

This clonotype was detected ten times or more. DNA for the CDR3: TGTGCCAGCAGCCGGACATCGGGACCCGCCTACAATGAGCAGTTCTTC. It codes for CASSRTSGPAYNEQFF. The gene calls are TRBV11-2 and TRBJ2-1; the D gene could be TRBD1 or TRBD2 (5 bases each). Deletions cut 5 bases from V and 2 bases from J, with 16 bases between. Per germline, CDR1 SGHAT and CDR2 FQNNGV. The CDR3 runs 16 residues.

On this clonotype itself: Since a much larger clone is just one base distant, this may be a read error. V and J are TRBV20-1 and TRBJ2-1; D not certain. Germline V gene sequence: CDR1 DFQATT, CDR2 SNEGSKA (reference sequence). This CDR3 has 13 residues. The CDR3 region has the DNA TGCAGTGCCGGGTGGGCCTCGCTCAATGGGCAGTTCTTC. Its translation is CSAGWASLNGQFF.

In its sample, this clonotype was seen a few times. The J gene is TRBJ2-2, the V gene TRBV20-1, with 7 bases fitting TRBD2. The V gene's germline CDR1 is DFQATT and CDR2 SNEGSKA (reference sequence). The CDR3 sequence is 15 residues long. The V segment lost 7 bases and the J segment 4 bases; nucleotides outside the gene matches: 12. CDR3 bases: TGCAGTGTTCGGAGGGCGGGAGCGGCCACCGGGGAGCTGTTTTTT. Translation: CSVRRAGAATGELFF.

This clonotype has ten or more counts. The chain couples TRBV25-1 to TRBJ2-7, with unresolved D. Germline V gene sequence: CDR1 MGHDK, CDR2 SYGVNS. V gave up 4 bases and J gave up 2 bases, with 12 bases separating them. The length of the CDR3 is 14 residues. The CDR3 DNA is TGTGCCAGCAGTGCGCGGTCCGTCGCCTACGAGCAGTACTTC. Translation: CASSARSVAYEQYF.

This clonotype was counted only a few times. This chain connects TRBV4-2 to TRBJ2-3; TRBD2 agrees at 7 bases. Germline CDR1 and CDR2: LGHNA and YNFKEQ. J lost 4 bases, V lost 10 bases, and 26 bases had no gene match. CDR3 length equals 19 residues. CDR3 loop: CAISTSGGRTGQESDTQYF. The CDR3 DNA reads TGTGCCATATCCACGAGTGGCGGGAGAACGGGGCAGGAATCAGATACGCAGTATTTT.

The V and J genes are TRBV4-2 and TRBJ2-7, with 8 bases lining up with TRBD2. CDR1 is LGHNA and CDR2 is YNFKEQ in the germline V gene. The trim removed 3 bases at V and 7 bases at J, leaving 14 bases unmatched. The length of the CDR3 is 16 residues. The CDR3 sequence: CASSQRPREVPREQYF. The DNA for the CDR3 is TGTGCCAGCAGCCAGCGACCGCGGGAGGTACCCCGGGAGCAGTACTTC.

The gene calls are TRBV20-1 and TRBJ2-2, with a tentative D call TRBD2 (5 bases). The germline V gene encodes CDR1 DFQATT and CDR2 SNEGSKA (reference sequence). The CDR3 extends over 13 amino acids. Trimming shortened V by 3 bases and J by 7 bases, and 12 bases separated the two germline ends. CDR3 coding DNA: TGCAGTGCTAGGGCAGGCCGGGGCGGGGAGCTGTTTTTT. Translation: CSARAGRGGELFF.

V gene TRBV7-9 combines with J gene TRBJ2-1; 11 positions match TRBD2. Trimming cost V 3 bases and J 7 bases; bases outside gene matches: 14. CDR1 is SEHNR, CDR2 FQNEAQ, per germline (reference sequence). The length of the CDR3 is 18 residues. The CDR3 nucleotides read TGTGCCAGCAGCTTGCTTGGGACTAGCGGTGAGAAACTTAATGAGCAGTTCTTC. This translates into CASSLLGTSGEKLNEQFF.

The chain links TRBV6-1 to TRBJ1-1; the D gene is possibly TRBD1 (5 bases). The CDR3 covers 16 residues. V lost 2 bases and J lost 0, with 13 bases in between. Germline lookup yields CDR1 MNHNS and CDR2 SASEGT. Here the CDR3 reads CASSETPGHMNTEAFF. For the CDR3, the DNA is TGTGCCAGCAGTGAAACCCCAGGGCACATGAACACTGAAGCTTTCTTT.

The CDR3 spells CSARTSREGTDTQYF. CDR3 DNA: TGCAGTGCTAGAACGTCGCGGGAGGGCACAGATACGCAGTATTTT. The rearrangement uses TRBV20-1 and TRBJ2-3, with TRBD2 matching 8 bases. The CDR3 has 15 amino acids. V trimming: 2 bases; J trimming: 1 base; junction bases outside the gene matches: 5. Germline lookup yields CDR1 DFQATT and CDR2 SNEGSKA (reference sequence).